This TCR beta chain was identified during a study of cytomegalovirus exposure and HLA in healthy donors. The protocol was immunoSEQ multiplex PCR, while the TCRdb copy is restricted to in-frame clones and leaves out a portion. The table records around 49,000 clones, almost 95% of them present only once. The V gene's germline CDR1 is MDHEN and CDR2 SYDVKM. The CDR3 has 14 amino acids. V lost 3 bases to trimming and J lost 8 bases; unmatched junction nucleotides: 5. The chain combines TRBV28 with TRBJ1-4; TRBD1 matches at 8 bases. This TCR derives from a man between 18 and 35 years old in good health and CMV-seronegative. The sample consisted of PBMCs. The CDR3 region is CASSFRTGWEKLFF. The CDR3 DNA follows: TGTGCCAGCAGTTTCAGGACAGGGTGGGAAAAACTGTTTTTT.